This T cell receptor beta chain was sequenced in a study of shared clonotypes between healthy human individuals. CD8 cells classed as naive were CD45RO-negative and positively selected for CCR7, excluding terminally differentiated effector memory CD45RA+ cells. Per germline, CDR1 SGHVS and CDR2 FNYEAQ. V was shortened by 5 bases and J by 8 bases, with 22 bases between the two germline ends. The CDR3 length is 16 residues. Assay: immunoSEQ multiplex PCR; the TCRdb copy retains only in-frame clones and omits some. The profile shows some 2.1 million clones, approximately 94% of them singletons. The source material was naive CD8+ T cells sorted from blood. V gene TRBV7-6 combines with J gene TRBJ2-1; either TRBD1 or TRBD2 may supply D (6 bases each). The clonotype was recovered from a man between 18 and 35 years old in good health. CDR3 amino acids: CASSPSWGDINDEQFF. CDR3 DNA: TGTGCCAGCAGCCCATCCTGGGGGGACATAAACGATGAGCAGTTCTTC.